One and the same sample provided the 5 T cell receptor beta chains below, sequenced in a study of T cell repertoires in cytomegalovirus infection. TCRdb re-called the reads with MiXCR, one entry per CDR3 protein. In the table there are more than 650,000 distinct CDR3 sequences, roughly 35% of which are singletons. The specimen sequenced was PBMCs. These receptors all stem from a human donor in good health (CMV status not recorded). Some clones in this sample may be carry-over from other donors' samples.

Comment on this clonotype: A single base separates this from a much larger clone, so it may be a read error. This sequence joins TRBV7-8 and TRBJ2-5, with a weak D call TRBD2 (6 bases). This CDR3 contains 15 residues. CDR1 SGHVS and CDR2 FQNEAQ come from the germline V gene. The CDR3, as DNA: TGTGCCAGCAGCCCCTGGGCGCGGGGAATGGAGACCCCGTACTTC. Translation gives CASSPWARGMETPYF.

This chain links TRBV7-3 with TRBJ1-2; D call uncertain. V was shortened by 2 bases and J by 0 bases, with 4 bases between the two germline ends. The CDR3 runs to 13 residues. In germline, CDR1 is SGHTA, CDR2 FQGTGA. CDR3 sequence reads: CASSLQPNYGYTF. The CDR3 DNA reads TGTGCCAGCAGCTTACAGCCTAACTATGGCTACACCTTC.

This clonotype was seen only a few times. The chain links TRBV11-2 to TRBJ2-1; 10 bases align to TRBD2. This CDR3 contains 15 residues. Trimming at V came to 4 bases and at J to 7 bases, leaving 7 bases not matched to a gene. The V gene's germline CDR1 is SGHAT and CDR2 FQNNGV. The CDR3 loop is CASSSYSGRSNEQFF. Written as DNA, the CDR3 is TGTGCCAGCAGCTCGTATAGCGGGAGGTCAAATGAGCAGTTCTTC.

This clonotype was detected a few times. The chain carries TRBV7-2 and TRBJ1-5; 8 bases match TRBD1. The CDR3 is made up of 14 amino acids. Trimming at V came to 5 bases and at J to 6 bases, leaving 6 bases not matched to a gene. The germline gives CDR1 SGHTA, CDR2 FQGNSA. CDR3 loop: CASSEQGGVQPQHF. CDR3 coding DNA: TGTGCCAGCAGCGAACAGGGGGGCGTTCAGCCCCAGCATTTT.

This clonotype was counted only a few times. V gene TRBV6-2 or TRBV6-3 combines with J gene TRBJ2-7; 7 nucleotides align to TRBD2. Germline values: CDR1 MNHEY, CDR2 SVGEGT. Trimming took 7 bases from V and 3 from J; bases not matched to a gene: 9. The CDR3 runs to 14 residues. The CDR3 bases are TGTGCCAGCATCAACTGGGGGGGGAGCTACGAGCAGTACTTC. It yields the protein CASINWGGSYEQYF.